This T cell receptor beta chain was obtained from a study of cytomegalovirus exposure and HLA in healthy donors. Points from the study as a whole: In vitro testing confirmed three CMV-associated chains as specific for CMV antigens.

To note about this clone: Its cognate antigen is unknown.

The CDR3 sequence is 14 residues long. Germline V lookup: CDR1 MGHRA, CDR2 YSYEKL. Trimming removed 0 bases at V and 6 bases at J, with 11 bases between. Only in-frame clones appear in the TCRdb table, and some are missing; sequencing was by immunoSEQ multiplex PCR. Among about 190,000 clones listed, roughly 80% were seen once. Sequenced: PBMCs. The rearrangement uses TRBV4-1 and TRBJ2-5; maybe TRBD1 (6 bases). The receptor was derived from a man between 18 and 29 years old in good health and CMV-seropositive. The CDR3 spells CASSQEQGPKTQYF. Here the CDR3 DNA reads TGCGCCAGCAGCCAAGAACAGGGCCCGAAGACCCAGTACTTC.